This is a list of T cell receptor beta chains from one sample in a study of human T cells and chemical hapten exposure. In TCRdb, the RACE reads were re-called with MiXCR into one record per CDR3 protein. The data hold around 250,000 distinct CDR3 sequences, with approximately 8.6% observed a single time. The material was whole blood, obtained in connection with sensitization to the hapten diphenylcyclopropenone (DPC). All receptors come from a woman aged 40-49 years with alopecia areata. Some clones in this sample may be carry-over from other donors' samples. Both conserved end residues are trimmed from each CDR3. A clone size is listed for some rows: how often the clone was seen (once, few, many), or a class if it is expanded.

TRBV4-1 | few | ASSQVEQGNQPQH
TRBV3-1 | few | ASSQEAEQF
TRBV5-1 | NA | ASSRGQGLDEQY
TRBV5-1 | NA | ASSWASGTYEQY
TRBV20-1 | NA | SATQGGLLTEAF
TRBV6-2/TRBV6-3 | few | ASSLGLAVITDTQY
TRBV11-2 | many | ASKPAGTSGSTVQF
TRBV4-2 | NA | ASSQTPGSSTDTQY
TRBV11-2 | few | ASSLAQGTRKLF
TRBV7-2 | few | ASSLAGNTQY
TRBV20-1 | many | SARGSSSYNEQF
TRBV4-2 | few | ASSFEGTNTGELF
TRBV21-1 | few | ASIIVERANTGELF
TRBV12-3/TRBV12-4 | few | ASSLIGGERGHQPQH
TRBV20-1 | NA | SAGTSGTSYEQY
TRBV7-7 | NA | ASSPLAGVRTDTQY
TRBV6-2/TRBV6-3 | few | ASSPRGQDNSPLH
TRBV5-1 | few | ASSRSPLAETQY
TRBV2 | few | ASSEQGGLSSGANVLT
TRBV7-3 | few | ASSQGGITEAF
TRBV5-4 | NA | ASSLTSALTYEQY
TRBV10-3 | many | AISASAGGGREKLF
TRBV7-2 | NA | ASSRPSTDTQY
TRBV29-1 | NA | SGSGSWADTQY
TRBV7-9 | few | ASSFSLALNNEQF
TRBV12-3/TRBV12-4 | few | ASSLDRAGETQY
TRBV10-3 | few | AISEVTGGGEQY
TRBV10-2 | many | ASSESTPWDEQF
TRBV7-2 | many | ASSRGLAETHEQF
TRBV12-3/TRBV12-4 | many | ASTNRGTRYGYT
TRBV9 | few | ASSVDVRQNYGYT
TRBV29-1 | NA | SVSATWDSEQY
TRBV19 | few | ASSPLSTGRDRETQY
TRBV20-1 | many | SAAAGDNQPQH
TRBV7-9 | NA | ASSSPGRNEKLF
TRBV7-9 | many | ASSLALAAPYEQY
TRBV27 | many | ASSFQGKQPQH
TRBV5-8 | NA | ASSQGLAGTTDTQY
TRBV5-1 | NA | ASPSGSVDSNQPQH
TRBV27 | many | ASLKTGASGANVLT
TRBV7-9 | few | ASARGSYNEQF